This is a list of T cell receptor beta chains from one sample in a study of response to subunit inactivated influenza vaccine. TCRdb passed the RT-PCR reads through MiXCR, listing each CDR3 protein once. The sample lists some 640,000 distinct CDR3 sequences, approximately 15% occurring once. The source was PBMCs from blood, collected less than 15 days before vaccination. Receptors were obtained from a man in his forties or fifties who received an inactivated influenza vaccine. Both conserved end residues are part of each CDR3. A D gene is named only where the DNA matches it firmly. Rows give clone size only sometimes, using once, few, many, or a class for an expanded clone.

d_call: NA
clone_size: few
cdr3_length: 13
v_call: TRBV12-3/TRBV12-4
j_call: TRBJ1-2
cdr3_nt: TGTGCCAGCAGTCGACAGAAGCTTAATGGCTACACCTTC
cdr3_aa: CASSRQKLNGYTF

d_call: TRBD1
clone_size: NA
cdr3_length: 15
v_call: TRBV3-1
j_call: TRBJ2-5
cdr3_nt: TGTGCCAGCAGCCAAGCGAGACAGGGGTCAGAGACCCAGTACTTC
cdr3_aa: CASSQARQGSETQYF

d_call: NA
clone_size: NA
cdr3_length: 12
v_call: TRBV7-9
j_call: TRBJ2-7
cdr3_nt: TGTGCCAGCAGCTTGACAGGAAACGAGCAGTACTTC
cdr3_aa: CASSLTGNEQYF

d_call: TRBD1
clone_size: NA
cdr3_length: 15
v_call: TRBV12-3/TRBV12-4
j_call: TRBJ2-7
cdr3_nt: TGTGCCAGCAGCCGTCCGGGGACAGGGGTTTCCGAGCAGTACTTC
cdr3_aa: CASSRPGTGVSEQYF

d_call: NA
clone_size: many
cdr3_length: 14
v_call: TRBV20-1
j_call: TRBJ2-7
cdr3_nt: TGCAGTGCTAGGAAACGACAGGAGGGCTCCGAGCAGTACTTC
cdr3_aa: CSARKRQEGSEQYF

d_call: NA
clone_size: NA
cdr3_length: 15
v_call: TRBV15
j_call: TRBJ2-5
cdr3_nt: TGTGCCACCAGCCCCCGCCTTCAGCGCCAAGAGACCCAGTACTTC
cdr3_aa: CATSPRLQRQETQYF

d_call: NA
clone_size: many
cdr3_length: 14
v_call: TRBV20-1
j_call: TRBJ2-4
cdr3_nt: TGCAGTGCTCCCGCGGACACCGGAGGGAACATTCAGTACTTC
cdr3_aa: CSAPADTGGNIQYF

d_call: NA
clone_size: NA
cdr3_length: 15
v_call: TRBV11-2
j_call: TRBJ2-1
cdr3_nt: TGTGCCAGCAGCTGGAGCCGTGCCTCCTACAATGAGCAGTTCTTC
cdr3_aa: CASSWSRASYNEQFF

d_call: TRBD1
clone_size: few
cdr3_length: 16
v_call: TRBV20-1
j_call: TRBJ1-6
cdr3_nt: TGCAGTGCTAGTGGAGCTTTACAGGGGGACCGGGAAGCCCTCCACTTT
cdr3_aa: CSASGALQGDREALHF

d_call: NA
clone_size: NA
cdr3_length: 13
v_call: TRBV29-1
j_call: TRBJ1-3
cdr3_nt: TGCAGCGTTGAGGGCGCGCCTGGAAACACCATATATTTT
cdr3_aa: CSVEGAPGNTIYF

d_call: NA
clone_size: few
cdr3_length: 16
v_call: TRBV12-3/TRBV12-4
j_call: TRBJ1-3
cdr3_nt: TGTGCCAGCAGTTTGCATTCAGGGCTGGCTGGAAACACCATATATTTT
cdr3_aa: CASSLHSGLAGNTIYF

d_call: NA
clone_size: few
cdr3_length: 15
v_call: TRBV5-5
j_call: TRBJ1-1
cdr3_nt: TGTGCCAGCAGCTGGCGAGTTACGGGGCACACTGAAGCTTTCTTT
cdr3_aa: CASSWRVTGHTEAFF

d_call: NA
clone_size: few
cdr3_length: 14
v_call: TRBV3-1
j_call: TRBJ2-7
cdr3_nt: TGTGCCAGCAGCCAATTAGGGCCCTCCTACGAGCAGTACTTC
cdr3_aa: CASSQLGPSYEQYF

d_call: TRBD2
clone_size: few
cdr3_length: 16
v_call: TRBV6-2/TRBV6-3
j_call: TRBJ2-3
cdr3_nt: TGTGCCAGCAGTTACTCCCTAGCGGGGGGCACAGATACGCAGTATTTT
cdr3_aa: CASSYSLAGGTDTQYF

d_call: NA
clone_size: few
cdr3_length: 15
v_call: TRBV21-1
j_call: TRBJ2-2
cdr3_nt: TGTGCCAGCTGGGGGATGGGCCGGGGCACCGGGGAGCTGTTTTTT
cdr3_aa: CASWGMGRGTGELFF

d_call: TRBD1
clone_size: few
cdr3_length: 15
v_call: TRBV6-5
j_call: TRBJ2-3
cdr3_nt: TGTGCCAGCAGTTACGAGGGACAGGGGTCAGATACGCAGTATTTT
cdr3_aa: CASSYEGQGSDTQYF

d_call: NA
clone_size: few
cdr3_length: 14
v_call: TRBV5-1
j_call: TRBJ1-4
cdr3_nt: TGCGCCAGCAGCTTGGCTCAGGGACTTGAAAAACTGTTTTTT
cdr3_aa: CASSLAQGLEKLFF

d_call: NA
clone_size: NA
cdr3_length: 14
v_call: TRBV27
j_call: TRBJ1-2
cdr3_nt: TGTGCCAGCAGTCTAGGGGCAGCCAGCTATGGCTACACCTTC
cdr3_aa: CASSLGAASYGYTF

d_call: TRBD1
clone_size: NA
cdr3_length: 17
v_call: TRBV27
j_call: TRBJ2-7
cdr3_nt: TGTGCCAGCAGGATGTCTGGACAGGGGACACGTCTACCCCTCCAGTACTTC
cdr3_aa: CASRMSGQGTRLPLQYF

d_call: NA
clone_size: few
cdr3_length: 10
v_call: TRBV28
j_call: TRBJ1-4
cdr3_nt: TGTGCCAGCAGTTCTGAAAAACTGTTTTTT
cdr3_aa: CASSSEKLFF

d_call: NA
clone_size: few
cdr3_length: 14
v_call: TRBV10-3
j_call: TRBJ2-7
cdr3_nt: TGTGCCATCAGTGGGGGTAGCGGAGACTACGAGCAGTACTTC
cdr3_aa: CAISGGSGDYEQYF

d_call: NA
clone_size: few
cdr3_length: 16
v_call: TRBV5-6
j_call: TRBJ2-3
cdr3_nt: TGTGCCAGCAGCCCCTTACTCAACGTGGGGGCAGATACGCAGTATTTT
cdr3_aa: CASSPLLNVGADTQYF

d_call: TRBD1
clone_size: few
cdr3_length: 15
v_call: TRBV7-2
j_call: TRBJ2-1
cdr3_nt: TGTGCCAGCAGCTCGACCTTGGGACAGACCAATGAGCAGTTCTTC
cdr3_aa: CASSSTLGQTNEQFF

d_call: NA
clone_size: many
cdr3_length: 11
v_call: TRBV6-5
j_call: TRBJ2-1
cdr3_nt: TGTGCCAGCAGTCACCTGAATGAGCAGTTCTTC
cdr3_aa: CASSHLNEQFF

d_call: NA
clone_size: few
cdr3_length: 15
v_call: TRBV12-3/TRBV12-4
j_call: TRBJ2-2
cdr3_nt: TGTGCCAGCAGTTTTTCTGCACTTTACACCGGGGAGCTGTTTTTT
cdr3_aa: CASSFSALYTGELFF

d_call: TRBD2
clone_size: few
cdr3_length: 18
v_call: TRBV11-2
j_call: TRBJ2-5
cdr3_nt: TGTGCCAGCAGCCCGGGCGGGCTAGCGGGGGGTCAGGGAGAGACCCAGTACTTC
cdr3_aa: CASSPGGLAGGQGETQYF

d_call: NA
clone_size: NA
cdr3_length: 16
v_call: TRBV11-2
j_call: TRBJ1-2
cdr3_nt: TGTGCCAGCAGCTTAGTAGGCAGGGGAGGAAGCTATGGCTACACCTTC
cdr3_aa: CASSLVGRGGSYGYTF

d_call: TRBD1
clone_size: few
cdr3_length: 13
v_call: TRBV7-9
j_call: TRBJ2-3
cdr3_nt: TGTGCCAGCAGGCAGGGGGCTTTCGATACGCAGTATTTT
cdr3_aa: CASRQGAFDTQYF